This T cell receptor (beta chain) was recorded in a study of T-cell memory formation after mild COVID-19. Remarks on this clonotype: Its target is unknown.

Study-level points and caveats: Clones that contracted from day 15 to 85 had balanced CD4/CD8; later expanders were CD4+ biased.

One entry per CDR3 protein, called by TCRdb with MiXCR from the 5' RACE reads. The repertoire includes 200,000 to 250,000 distinct CDR3 sequences, around 30% of them detected once, and roughly 10% sits in the top ten. Germline V gene lookup returns CDR1 SNHLY and CDR2 FYNNEI. The ends were cut back, 3 bases at V and 6 bases at J, with 10 bases in the middle. This CDR3 has 13 residues. This chain links TRBV2 with TRBJ2-3, with TRBD2 as a possible D gene (5 bases). Sequenced sample: PBMCs or a T cell subset sorted from them (not recorded which). The sequence was obtained from an adult woman who had mild COVID-19 (a few samples of this study predate the infection). Cell type and time point are not known. DNA of the CDR3: TGTGCCAGCAGTGATTACCGGGATGATACGCAGTATTTT. Protein: CASSDYRDDTQYF.